Listed below are T cell receptor beta chains from one sample, sequenced in a study of blood T cell repertoires in COVID-19. TCRdb's table, derived via immunoSEQ multiplex PCR, lists solely in-frame clones and lacks some. The sample has 150,000 to 200,000 clones; about 93% are singletons. Sample: peripheral blood. These receptors all come from a woman in her forties or fifties with acute or convalescent COVID-19. CDR3s leave out the opening cysteine and the closing phenylalanine or tryptophan. A D gene is named only where the DNA matches it firmly.

d_call,v_call,cdr3_aa
TRBD1,TRBV5-1,ASSGTTGGIYGYT
.,TRBV9,ASTLGGGTETQY
TRBD1,TRBV6-5,ASRLTGANEKLF
TRBD1,TRBV2,ASSSGTGEWEYNYGYT
.,TRBV9,ASSIRGNGGELF
.,TRBV7-9,ASSLSGRLTSYGYT
TRBD1,TRBV15,ATSRDAGGRSNTQY
.,TRBV5-6,ASSLDPTAEGYNEQF
TRBD2,TRBV9,ASSAGGTNTGELF
.,TRBV20-1,SASRQTYSNQPQH
TRBD1,TRBV3-1/TRBV3-2,ASSQEGTGGARKETQY
TRBD2,TRBV19,ASSSTSGRAEQY
TRBD1,TRBV9,ASSVEGQGGNEQF
TRBD2,TRBV2,ASSEGLAAQVGEQY
TRBD1,TRBV6-6,ASTSFRGTGTYEQY